This T cell receptor (beta chain) was obtained from a study of siplizumab effects on memory and regulatory T cells (dated 2019 in TCRdb). About the full investigation: Across about 8 responder-stimulator pairs, mixed lymphocyte reactions were run in pairs, around 1 with siplizumab at 1 ug/mL and around 1 without drug. The effect of the anti-CD2 antibody siplizumab on alloreactive T-cell subsets was examined in allogeneic mixed lymphocyte reactions constructed from human PBMCs.

Cells from the mixed lymphocyte reactions were cocultured for approximately six days at 37 degrees C. After responder PBMCs were labelled with CFSE and stimulator PBMCs with Violet Dye, the two populations were combined at a 1:1 ratio. TCRbeta CDR3 sequencing was performed on sorted unstimulated T cells and on proliferating T cells recovered from mixed lymphocyte reactions. Fresh whole blood from nine to ten HLA-typed healthy donors was used as the source from which PBMCs were isolated. Proliferating CFSE-low responder T cells were FACS-sorted after the mixed lymphocyte reaction for TCR sequencing. On the study overall, not on this receptor specifically: Siplizumab significantly lowered the cumulative frequency of alloreactive sequences that could be traced to unstimulated CD4+ memory T cells. Because sequences at frequencies below about 10^-5 were poorly captured, only a minor fraction of alloreactive clones could be mapped back to unstimulated subsets. No functional confirmation was obtained for the suppressive function of proliferating Tregs from siplizumab cultures. About 75-95% of proliferating CD4+ or CD8+ clones could not be given a naive or memory phenotype. Compared with memory T cells, unstimulated naive T cells appeared more diverse, and naive cells seemed to make a substantial contribution to the alloresponse. Among mappable alloreactive CD4+ clones, an average Treg-derived fraction of 68.8% was observed with siplizumab, compared with less than 35% in control reactions.

Library preparation employed the immunoSEQ multiplex PCR assay. Roughly 10^5 TCR templates per sample were assayed on the deep sequencing platform. Genomic DNA extracted from sorted T cells was used for TCRbeta CDR3 sequencing. For the original study's pipeline: The R programming language was used for the clonal analysis of the TCRbeta CDR3 data. Alloreactive CD4+ and CD8+ clones were defined by comparing unstimulated samples with post-reaction CFSE-low samples. By matching sequences to the repertoires of sorted unstimulated Treg and non-Treg cells, each alloreactive CD4+ clone was assigned a regulatory or non-regulatory origin. TCRdb carries this immuneACCESS record with in-frame sequences only. Its versions omit some clonotypes, under half of them owing to an unresolved V gene in the studies checked, with the rest unexplained. V and J calls and clone size follow that table, whereas D and trimming were derived from the DNA. The sample table contains 12,000 or so clones; only one count was recorded for almost 40% of them. Over 9% of the sample is held by the ten biggest clonotypes.

This clone qualifies as medium-sized (0.01 to 0.1%). Its antigen is not yet known. Nothing much larger sits one base from this clone, and base qualities are not available. This TCR came from a human donor in good health; the cells came from an allogeneic mixed lymphocyte reaction. Sequenced material: CFSE-low (dividing) CD8+ T cells sorted from an allogeneic mixed lymphocyte reaction.

The CDR3 region has the sequence CASSGSTDTQYF. Read as DNA, the sequence is TGTGCCAGTAGTGGCAGCACAGATACGCAGTATTTT. This receptor chain uses TRBV19 and TRBJ2-3; no D gene call is confident. The CDR3 covers 12 residues, taking in both the cysteine and the phenylalanine. Only the CDR3 region is kept as DNA, spanning 36 bases read in frame from base 1. The trim is 5 bases for V and 0 bases for J, with a gap of 3 bases between the germline ends. From a lookup of the germline V gene (reference sequence), CDR1 and CDR2 are LNHDA and SQIVND.